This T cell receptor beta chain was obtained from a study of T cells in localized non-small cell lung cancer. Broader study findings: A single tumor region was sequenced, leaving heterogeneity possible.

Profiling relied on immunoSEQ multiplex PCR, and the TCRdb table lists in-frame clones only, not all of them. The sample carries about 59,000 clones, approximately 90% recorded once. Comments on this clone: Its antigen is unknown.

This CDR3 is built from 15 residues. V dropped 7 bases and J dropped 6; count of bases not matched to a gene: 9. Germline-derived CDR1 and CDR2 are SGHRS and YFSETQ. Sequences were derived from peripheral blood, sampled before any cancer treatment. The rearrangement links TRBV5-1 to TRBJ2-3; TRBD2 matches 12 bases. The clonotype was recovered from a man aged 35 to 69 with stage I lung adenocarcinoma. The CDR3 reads CASRPLAGGPDTQYF. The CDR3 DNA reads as TGCGCCAGCCGTCCACTAGCGGGAGGACCCGATACGCAGTATTTT.